This passage covers 21 T cell receptor beta chains from one sample sequenced in a study of graft-versus-host responses after intestinal transplantation (dated by TCRdb to the early 2020s). The time point label of this sample denotes: cells obtained before transplantation from donor or recipient. The library was generated by the immunoSEQ multiplex PCR assay. The source is immuneACCESS, and TCRdb retained only in-frame sequences with V and J called. Part of the clones is not carried over; for the studies checked, unresolved V genes explain less than half of this, and the remainder is unexplained. The sample contains some 92,000 clones, 80% to 95% of them found a single time. The ten largest account for approximately 0.3% of the sample. These receptors have no identified antigens. This material consisted of unstimulated CD4+ T cells sorted from spleen or lymph node cells, taken before intestinal transplant. All receptors come from a human donor who received an intestinal transplant.

The chain carries TRBV30 and TRBJ1-2, with D possibly being TRBD1 (5 bases). Germline V gives CDR1 GTSNPN, CDR2 SVGIG (reference sequence). The CDR3 is 14 residues long. Between the trimmed V and J ends, which lost 3 bases and 4 bases, there was a span of 15 bases. CDR3 nucleotides: TGTGCCTGGAGCCCCAGGGCGATGGGCTATGGCTACACCTTC. Protein sequence: CAWSPRAMGYGYTF. Using reference TRBV30 and TRBJ1-2 for the parts outside the CDR3, the full variable domain is SQTIHQWPATLVQPVGSPLSLECTVEGTSNPNLYWYRQAAGRGLQLLFYSVGIGQISSEVPQNLSASRPQDRQFILSSKKLLLSDSGFYLCAWSPRAMGYGYTFGSGTRLTVV.

V gene TRBV27 combines with J gene TRBJ2-1; 7 positions agree with TRBD2. V lost 1 base and J lost 2; bases outside the gene matches: 5. The CDR3 length is 16 residues. Germline CDR1 and CDR2: MNHEY and SMNVEV (reference sequence). In DNA, the CDR3 is TGTGCCAGCAGTTTATGGGAGGGACCCCCCTACAATGAGCAGTTCTTC. The encoded protein is CASSLWEGPPYNEQFF.

This clone occurred once. The gene calls are TRBV18 and TRBJ2-5; maybe TRBD2 (5 bases). The CDR3 sequence is 14 residues long. V lost 4 bases, J lost 5 bases, and 14 bases lay in between. CDR1 and CDR2 from the germline V gene are KGHSH and LQKENI. The CDR3 protein is CASSRWTVGETQYF. The CDR3 DNA reads TGTGCCAGCTCACGCTGGACTGTTGGGGAGACCCAGTACTTC.

The rearrangement uses TRBV2 and TRBJ1-1, with 11 bases that match TRBD1. The CDR3 contains 14 residues. The J segment lost 6 bases and the V segment lost 6 bases, leaving 6 bases of the junction unmatched. Germline CDR1 reads SNHLY; CDR2 reads FYNNEI. DNA of the CDR3: TGTGCCAGCAGGACAGGACAGGGGGCCGCTGAAGCTTTCTTT. Amino acids: CASRTGQGAAEAFF.

The gene calls are TRBV29-1 and TRBJ2-5; 13 nucleotides agree with TRBD2. The CDR3 runs 18 residues. V shed 7 bases, J shed 1 base, and the junction held 15 bases outside the gene matches. Per the germline V gene, CDR1 is SQVTM and CDR2 is ANQGSEA. Here the CDR3 DNA reads TGCAGCGCGACCGGGACTAGCGGGATCTCCTGGGCCCAAGAGACCCAGTACTTC. It codes for CSATGTSGISWAQETQYF.

The chain links TRBV5-3 to TRBJ2-7, with 11 positions matching TRBD1. TRBV5-3 is an open reading frame, and its role is uncertain. Losses at the gene ends were 2 bases for V and 6 bases for J; bases not matched to a gene: 16. The CDR3 is made up of 18 amino acids. In nucleotides, the CDR3 is TGTGCCAGAAGCTTATTTATGGGTTGGGACAGGGGGTTTGGCGAGCAGTACTTC. Protein sequence: CARSLFMGWDRGFGEQYF.

The gene calls are TRBV5-4 and TRBJ1-2; D remains ambiguous. CDR3 length: 15 amino acids. The V end lost 4 bases, the J end lost 5 bases, and 18 bases lay between the germline ends. The germline V gene encodes CDR1 SGHNT and CDR2 YYREEE (reference sequence). CDR3 nucleotides: TGTGCCAGCAGCCCCGGACTCATGGATGGGTATGGCTACACCTTC. Its protein product is CASSPGLMDGYGYTF.

The chain recombines TRBV2 with TRBJ1-5; D might be TRBD1 (6 bases). This CDR3 is 14 amino acids long. Deletions cut 5 bases from V and 6 bases from J, with 14 bases between. Germline V CDR1 and CDR2: SNHLY, FYNNEI. As DNA, the CDR3 is TGTGCCAGCAGTATAGGACAGAACATTCAGCCCCAGCATTTT. The encoded protein is CASSIGQNIQPQHF. Based on the CDR3 plus reference TRBV2 and TRBJ1-5, the full variable domain is EPEVTQTPSHQVTQMGQEVILRCVPISNHLYFYWYRQILGQKVEFLVSFYNNEISEKSEIFDDQFSVERPDGSNFTLKIRSTKLEDSAMYFCASSIGQNIQPQHFGDGTRLSIL.

The rearrangement links TRBV28 to TRBJ1-2, with TRBD1 as a possible D gene (5 bases). Germline V CDR1 and CDR2: MDHEN, SYDVKM. This CDR3 is built from 15 residues. V lost 1 base, J lost 8 bases, and 17 bases lay in between. CDR3 amino acids: CASSLYAGGVLGYTF. The DNA of the CDR3 is TGTGCCAGCAGTTTATATGCGGGAGGGGTCTTGGGCTACACCTTC.

The V and J genes are TRBV9 and TRBJ2-7, with 14 bases lining up with TRBD2. Germline V gene lookup returns CDR1 SGDLS and CDR2 YYNGEE. This CDR3 has 23 residues. V lost 6 bases to trimming and J lost 3 bases; unmatched junction nucleotides: 29. CDR3 in amino acids: CASTWIGRPLTSGREVGIYEQYF. The CDR3 DNA is TGTGCCAGCACATGGATTGGGAGACCTTTGACTAGCGGGAGGGAGGTAGGAATCTACGAGCAGTACTTC.

In its sample, this clone was seen a few times. This sequence joins TRBV7-9 and TRBJ2-7; D not resolved. This CDR3 spans 13 amino acids. Trimming removed 1 base from V and 2 bases from J, with 6 bases in between. From germline, CDR1 is SEHNR and CDR2 FQNEAQ (reference sequence). This CDR3 is CASSLDPTYEQYF. The CDR3 DNA sequence: TGTGCCAGCAGCTTAGATCCTACCTACGAGCAGTACTTC.

A note on this clone: Within the sample, other DNA sequences also encode this same CDR3. The chain joins TRBV28 to TRBJ1-5; D is ambiguous. Germline loops: CDR1 MDHEN, CDR2 SYDVKM. V was pared by 5 bases and J by 4 bases, with 15 bases between. The CDR3 contains 15 residues. In DNA form, the CDR3 reads TGTGCCAGCAGTCGCATGGACGGGCGAAATCAGCCCCAGCATTTT. Translating gives CASSRMDGRNQPQHF. Full variable domain (rest looked up from reference TRBV28 and TRBJ1-5): DVKVTQSSRYLVKRTGEKVFLECVQDMDHENMFWYRQDPGLGLRLIYFSYDVKMKEKGDIPEGYSVSREKKERFSLILESASTNQTSMYLCASSRMDGRNQPQHFGDGTRLSIL.

The chain has TRBV28 and TRBJ1-1; D might be TRBD1 (5 bases). The CDR3 spans 15 residues. V lost 5 bases to trimming and J lost 0 bases, with 13 bases between them. CDR1 is MDHEN and CDR2 is SYDVKM in the germline V gene. As DNA, the CDR3 is TGTGCCAGCAGTCTCCTAGGGGACTTGAACACTGAAGCTTTCTTT. It specifies CASSLLGDLNTEAFF.

The V and J genes are TRBV5-4 and TRBJ2-5; 12 bases fit TRBD2. From germline, CDR1 is SGHNT and CDR2 YYREEE (reference sequence). The CDR3 spans 18 residues. The V segment lost 1 base and the J segment 5 bases; nucleotides outside the gene matches: 12. The CDR3 DNA follows: TGTGCCAGCAGCTTGAGGGGGGCTAGCGGGAGGGCCAGGGAGACCCAGTACTTC. As protein: CASSLRGASGRARETQYF.

The V and J genes are TRBV2 and TRBJ2-1, with D possibly matching TRBD2 (6 bases). The germline V gene encodes CDR1 SNHLY and CDR2 FYNNEI. Trimming shortened V by 8 bases and J by 12 bases, and 17 bases separated the two germline ends. This CDR3 has 12 residues. The CDR3 sequence is CASLPDRGLQFF. The CDR3 region has the DNA TGTGCCAGCCTTCCGGATCGGGGGTTGCAGTTCTTC.

The CDR3 sequence is CASSKAKPGGQGRYNEQFF. As DNA, the CDR3 is TGTGCCAGCAGCAAAGCAAAGCCAGGAGGACAGGGGAGATACAATGAGCAGTTCTTC. The chain couples TRBV21-1 to TRBJ2-1; the DNA was not used to check the table's D call, TRBD1. TRBV21-1 is a pseudogene segment. This CDR3 has 19 amino acids.

V usage is TRBV6-4 and J usage is TRBJ2-7, with 8 positions matching TRBD1. CDR3 length: 14 residues. Germline V CDR1 and CDR2: MRHNA, SNTAGT. With V trimmed by 6 bases and J by 1 base, 5 bases remained unmatched. The CDR3 nucleotides are TGTGCCAGCAGACAGGGGGGTGGGTCCTACGAGCAGTACTTC. Protein product: CASRQGGGSYEQYF.

In its sample, this clone was seen once. This chain connects TRBV18 to TRBJ2-3; the D gene is possibly TRBD1 (6 bases). V shed 2 bases and J shed 0 bases, with 9 bases lying between them. CDR3 length equals 15 residues. Per the germline V gene, CDR1 is KGHSH and CDR2 is LQKENI. CDR3 sequence reads: CASSPSQGSTDTQYF. The CDR3 nucleotides are TGTGCCAGCTCACCATCGCAGGGGAGCACAGATACGCAGTATTTT.

The chain has TRBV7-3 and TRBJ2-5; D not certain. This CDR3 is 14 amino acids long. Per germline, CDR1 SGHTA and CDR2 FQGTGA. Between the trimmed V and J ends, which lost 1 base and 2 bases, there was a span of 8 bases. CDR3 sequence reads: CASSLIQPQETQYF. The CDR3 region has the DNA TGTGCCAGCAGCTTAATCCAGCCGCAAGAGACCCAGTACTTC.

V gene TRBV12-5 combines with J gene TRBJ2-1; TRBD1 aligns across 8 bases. There are 14 residues in the CDR3. V gave up 0 bases and J gave up 7 bases; unmatched junction bases: 2. Germline V gene data show CDR1 as LGHNT and CDR2 as FRNRAP. CDR3 residues: CASGLVRTGNEQFF. The CDR3 DNA sequence: TGTGCTAGTGGTTTGGTCCGGACAGGGAATGAGCAGTTCTTC. Together with reference TRBV12-5 and TRBJ2-1, the CDR3 gives the full variable domain: DARVTQTPRHKVTEMGQEVTMRCQPILGHNTVFWYRQTMMQGLELLAYFRNRAPLDDSGMPKDRFSAEMPDATLATLKIQPSEPRDSAVYFCASGLVRTGNEQFFGPGTRLTVL.

This chain links TRBV12-5 with TRBJ1-6, with TRBD1 matching over 10 bases. CDR3 size: 17 residues. The V segment lost 7 bases and the J segment 6 bases; nucleotides outside the gene matches: 12. Germline CDR1 and CDR2: LGHNT and FRNRAP. Written as DNA, the CDR3 is TGTGCTAGTGCCCCGGTGGCCAGGACAGGGGGTAATTCACCCCTCCACTTT. Translated: CASAPVARTGGNSPLHF.